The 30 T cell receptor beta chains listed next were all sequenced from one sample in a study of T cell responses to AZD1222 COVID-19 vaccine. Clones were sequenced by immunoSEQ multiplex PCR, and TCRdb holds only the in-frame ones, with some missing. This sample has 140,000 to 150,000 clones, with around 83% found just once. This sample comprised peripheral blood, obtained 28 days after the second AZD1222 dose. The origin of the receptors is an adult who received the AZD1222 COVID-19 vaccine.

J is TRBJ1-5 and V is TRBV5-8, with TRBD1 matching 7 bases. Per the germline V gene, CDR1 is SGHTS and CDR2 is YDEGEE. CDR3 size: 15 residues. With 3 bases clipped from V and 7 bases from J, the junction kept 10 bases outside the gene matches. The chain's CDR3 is CASSSVDRAGQPQHF. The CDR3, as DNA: TGTGCCAGCAGCTCGGTAGACAGGGCGGGACAGCCCCAGCATTTT.

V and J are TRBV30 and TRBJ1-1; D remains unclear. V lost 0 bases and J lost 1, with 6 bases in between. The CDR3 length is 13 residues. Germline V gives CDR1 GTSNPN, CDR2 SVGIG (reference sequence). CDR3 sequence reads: CAWSVQGNTEAFF. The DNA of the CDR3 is TGTGCCTGGAGTGTACAAGGGAACACTGAAGCTTTCTTT.

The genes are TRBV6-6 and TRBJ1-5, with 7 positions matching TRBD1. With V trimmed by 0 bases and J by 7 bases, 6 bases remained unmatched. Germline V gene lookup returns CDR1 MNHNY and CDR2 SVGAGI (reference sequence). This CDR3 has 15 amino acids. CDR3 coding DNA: TGTGCCAGCAGTTACTCGTTCACAGGGGAACAGCCCCAGCATTTT. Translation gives CASSYSFTGEQPQHF.

The CDR3 here is CASRKYTGGTSYNEQFF. In DNA, the CDR3 is TGTGCCAGCAGGAAATACACGGGGGGGACCTCCTACAATGAGCAGTTCTTC. This chain links TRBV21-1 with TRBJ2-1; TRBD2, the D gene given by the table, was not confirmed from the DNA. TRBV21-1 is annotated as a pseudogene. The length of the CDR3 is 17 residues.

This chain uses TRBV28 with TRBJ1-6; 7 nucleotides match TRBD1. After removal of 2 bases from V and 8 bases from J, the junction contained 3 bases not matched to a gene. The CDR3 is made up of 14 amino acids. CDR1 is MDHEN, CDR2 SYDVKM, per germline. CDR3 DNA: TGTGCCAGCAGTTTAAGGACAGGTTATTCACCCCTCCACTTT. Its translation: CASSLRTGYSPLHF. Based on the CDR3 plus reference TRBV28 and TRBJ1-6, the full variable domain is DVKVTQSSRYLVKRTGEKVFLECVQDMDHENMFWYRQDPGLGLRLIYFSYDVKMKEKGDIPEGYSVSREKKERFSLILESASTNQTSMYLCASSLRTGYSPLHFGNGTRLTVT.

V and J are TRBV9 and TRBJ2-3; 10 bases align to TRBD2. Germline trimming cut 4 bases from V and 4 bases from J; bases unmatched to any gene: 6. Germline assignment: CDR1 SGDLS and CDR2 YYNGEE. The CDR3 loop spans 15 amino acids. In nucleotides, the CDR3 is TGTGCCAGCAGCCCTAGCGGGAGTAGGGCAGATACGCAGTATTTT. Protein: CASSPSGSRADTQYF.

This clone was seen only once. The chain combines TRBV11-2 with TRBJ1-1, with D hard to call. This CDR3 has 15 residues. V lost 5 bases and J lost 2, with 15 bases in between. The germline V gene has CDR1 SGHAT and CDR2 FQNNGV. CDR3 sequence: CASSRTMGLNTEAFF. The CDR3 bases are TGTGCCAGCAGCCGTACTATGGGGTTAAACACTGAAGCTTTCTTT.

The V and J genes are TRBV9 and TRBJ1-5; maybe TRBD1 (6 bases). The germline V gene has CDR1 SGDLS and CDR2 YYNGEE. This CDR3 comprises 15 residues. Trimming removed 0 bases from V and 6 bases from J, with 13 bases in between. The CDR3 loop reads CASSVGGAAGQPQHF. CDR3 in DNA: TGTGCCAGCAGCGTAGGGGGGGCAGCCGGTCAGCCCCAGCATTTT.

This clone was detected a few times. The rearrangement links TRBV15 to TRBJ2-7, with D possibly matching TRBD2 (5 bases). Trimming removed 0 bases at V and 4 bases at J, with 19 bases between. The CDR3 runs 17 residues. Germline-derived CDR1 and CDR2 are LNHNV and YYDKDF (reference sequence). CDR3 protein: CATSRDQFRERLYEQYF. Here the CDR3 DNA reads TGTGCCACCAGCAGAGATCAGTTTAGGGAGAGGTTGTACGAGCAGTACTTC. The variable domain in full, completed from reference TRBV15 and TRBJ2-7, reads DAMVIQNPRYQVTQFGKPVTLSCSQTLNHNVMYWYQQKSSQAPKLLFHYYDKDFNNEADTPDNFQSRRPNTSFCFLDIRSPGLGDTAMYLCATSRDQFRERLYEQYFGPGTRLTVT.

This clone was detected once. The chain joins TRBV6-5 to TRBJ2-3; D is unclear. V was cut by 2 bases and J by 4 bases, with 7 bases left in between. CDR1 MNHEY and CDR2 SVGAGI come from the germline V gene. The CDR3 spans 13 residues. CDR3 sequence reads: CASSYPNSDTQYF. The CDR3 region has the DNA TGTGCCAGCAGTTACCCAAATTCAGATACGCAGTATTTT.

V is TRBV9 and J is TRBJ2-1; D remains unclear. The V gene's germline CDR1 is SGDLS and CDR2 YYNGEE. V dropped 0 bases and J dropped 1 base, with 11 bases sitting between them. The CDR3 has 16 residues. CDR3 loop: CASSVDPVGSYNEQFF. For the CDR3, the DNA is TGTGCCAGCAGCGTAGACCCGGTGGGTTCCTACAATGAGCAGTTCTTC.

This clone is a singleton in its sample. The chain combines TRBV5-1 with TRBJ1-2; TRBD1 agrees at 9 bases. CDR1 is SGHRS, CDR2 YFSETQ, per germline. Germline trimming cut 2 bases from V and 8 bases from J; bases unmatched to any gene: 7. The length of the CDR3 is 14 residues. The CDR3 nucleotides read TGCGCCAGCAGCTTAGGCACAGGGGGCCAAGGCTACACCTTC. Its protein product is CASSLGTGGQGYTF. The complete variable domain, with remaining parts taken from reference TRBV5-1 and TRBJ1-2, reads KAGVTQTPRYLIKTRGQQVTLSCSPISGHRSVSWYQQTPGQGLQFLFEYFSETQRNKGNFPGRFSGRQFSNSRSEMNVSTLELGDSALYLCASSLGTGGQGYTFGSGTRLTVV.

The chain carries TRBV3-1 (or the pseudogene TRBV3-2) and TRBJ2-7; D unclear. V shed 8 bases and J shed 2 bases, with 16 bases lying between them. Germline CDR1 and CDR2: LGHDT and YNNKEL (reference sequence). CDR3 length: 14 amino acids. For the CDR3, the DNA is TGTGCCAGCTCTAGACTCAACTTCCCCTACGAGCAGTACTTC. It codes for CASSRLNFPYEQYF.

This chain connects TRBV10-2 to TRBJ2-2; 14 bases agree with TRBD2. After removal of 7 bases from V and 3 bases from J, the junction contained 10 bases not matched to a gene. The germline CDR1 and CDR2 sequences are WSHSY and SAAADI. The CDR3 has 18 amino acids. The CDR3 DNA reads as TGCGCCAGCACCGGGGGGACTAGCGGGAGTTTGGACACCGGGGAGCTGTTTTTT. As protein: CASTGGTSGSLDTGELFF.

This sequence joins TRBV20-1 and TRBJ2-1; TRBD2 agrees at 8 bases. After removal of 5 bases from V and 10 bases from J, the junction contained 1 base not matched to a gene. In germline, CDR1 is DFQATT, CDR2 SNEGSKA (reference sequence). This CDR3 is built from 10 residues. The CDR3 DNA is TGCAGTGCTGGACTAGCCGAGCAGTTCTTC. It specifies CSAGLAEQFF.

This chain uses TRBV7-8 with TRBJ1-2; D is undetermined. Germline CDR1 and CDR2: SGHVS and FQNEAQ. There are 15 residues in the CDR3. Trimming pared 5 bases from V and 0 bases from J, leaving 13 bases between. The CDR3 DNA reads TGTGCCAGCAGCCGCGAGTTCGGCCCTAACTATGGCTACACCTTC. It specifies CASSREFGPNYGYTF.

The CDR3 DNA reads TGTGCCAGTAGGCGGGGGGGCGGCAGGAATGAGCAGTTCTTC. Its protein is CASRRGGGRNEQFF. The rearrangement uses TRBV19 and TRBJ2-1, with TRBD2 identical over 9 bases. The germline CDR1 and CDR2 sequences are LNHDA and SQIVND (reference sequence). This CDR3 region has 14 residues. Losses at the gene ends were 6 bases for V and 7 bases for J; bases not matched to a gene: 7.

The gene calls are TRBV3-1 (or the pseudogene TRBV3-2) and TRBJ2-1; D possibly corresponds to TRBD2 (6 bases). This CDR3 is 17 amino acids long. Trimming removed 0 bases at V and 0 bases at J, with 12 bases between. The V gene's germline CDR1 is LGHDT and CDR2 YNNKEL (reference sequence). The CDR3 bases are TGTGCCAGCAGCCAAGAAACTAGCCTTAGCTCCTACAATGAGCAGTTCTTC. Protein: CASSQETSLSSYNEQFF.

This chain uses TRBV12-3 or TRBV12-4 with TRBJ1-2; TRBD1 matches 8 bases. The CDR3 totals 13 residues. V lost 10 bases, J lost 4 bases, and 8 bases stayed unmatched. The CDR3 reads CAISRGHGYGYTF. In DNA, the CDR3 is TGTGCCATCTCCAGGGGGCACGGCTATGGCTACACCTTC.

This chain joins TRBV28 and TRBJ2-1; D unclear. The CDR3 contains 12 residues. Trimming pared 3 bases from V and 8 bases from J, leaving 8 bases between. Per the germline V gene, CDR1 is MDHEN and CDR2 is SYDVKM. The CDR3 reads CASSFSEYEQFF. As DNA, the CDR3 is TGTGCCAGCAGTTTTTCCGAGTATGAGCAGTTCTTC. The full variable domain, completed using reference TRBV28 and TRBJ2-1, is DVKVTQSSRYLVKRTGEKVFLECVQDMDHENMFWYRQDPGLGLRLIYFSYDVKMKEKGDIPEGYSVSREKKERFSLILESASTNQTSMYLCASSFSEYEQFFGPGTRLTVL.

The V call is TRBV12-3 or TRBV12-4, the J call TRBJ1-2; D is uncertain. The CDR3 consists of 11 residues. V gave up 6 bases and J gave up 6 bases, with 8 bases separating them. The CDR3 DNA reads TGTGCCAGCAGCCCAGTGGATGGCTACACCTTC. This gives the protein CASSPVDGYTF.

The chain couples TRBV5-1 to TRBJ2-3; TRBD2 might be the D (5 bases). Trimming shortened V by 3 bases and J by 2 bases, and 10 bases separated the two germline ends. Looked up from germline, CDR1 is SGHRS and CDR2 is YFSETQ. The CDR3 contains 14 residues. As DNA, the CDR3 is TGCGCCAGCAGCTCTTCTGGACTCACAGATACGCAGTATTTT. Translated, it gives CASSSSGLTDTQYF.

The CDR3 DNA sequence: TGTGCCAGCAGTAACCAGGGGACAGGGAATTATGGCTACACCTTC. Translating it yields CASSNQGTGNYGYTF. This chain connects TRBV11-2 to TRBJ1-2; TRBD1 agrees at 9 bases. CDR3 length: 15 residues. CDR1 and CDR2 (germline): SGHAT, FQNNGV. V gave up 6 bases and J gave up 5 bases; unmatched junction bases: 10.

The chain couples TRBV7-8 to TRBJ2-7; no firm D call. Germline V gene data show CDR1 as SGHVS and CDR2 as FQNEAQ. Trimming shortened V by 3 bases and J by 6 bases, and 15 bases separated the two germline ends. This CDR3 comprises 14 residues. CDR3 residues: CASSLEGRVGEQYF. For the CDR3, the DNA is TGTGCCAGCAGCTTGGAAGGCCGCGTCGGCGAGCAGTACTTC.

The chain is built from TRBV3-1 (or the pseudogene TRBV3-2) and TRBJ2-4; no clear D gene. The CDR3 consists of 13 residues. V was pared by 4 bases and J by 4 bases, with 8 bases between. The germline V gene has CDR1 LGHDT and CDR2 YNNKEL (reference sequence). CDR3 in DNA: TGTGCCAGCAGCCTCGGACCAAAAAACATTCAGTACTTC. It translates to CASSLGPKNIQYF.

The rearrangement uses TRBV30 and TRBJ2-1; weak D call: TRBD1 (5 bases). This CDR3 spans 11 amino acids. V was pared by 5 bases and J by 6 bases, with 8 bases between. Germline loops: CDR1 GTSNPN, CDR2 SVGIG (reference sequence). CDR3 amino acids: CAWGHSNEQFF. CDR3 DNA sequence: TGTGCCTGGGGACATAGCAATGAGCAGTTCTTC.

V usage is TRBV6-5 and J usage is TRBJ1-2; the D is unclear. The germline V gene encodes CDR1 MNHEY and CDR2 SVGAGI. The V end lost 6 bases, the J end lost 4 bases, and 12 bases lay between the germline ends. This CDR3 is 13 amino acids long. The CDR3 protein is CASRVDQFYGYTF. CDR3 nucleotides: TGTGCCAGCAGAGTGGACCAATTCTATGGCTACACCTTC.

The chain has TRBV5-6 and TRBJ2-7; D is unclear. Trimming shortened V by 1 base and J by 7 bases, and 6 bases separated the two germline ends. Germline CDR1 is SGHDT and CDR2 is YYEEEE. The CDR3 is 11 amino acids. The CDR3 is CASSLLAEQYF. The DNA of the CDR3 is TGTGCCAGCAGCTTGCTGGCAGAGCAGTACTTC.

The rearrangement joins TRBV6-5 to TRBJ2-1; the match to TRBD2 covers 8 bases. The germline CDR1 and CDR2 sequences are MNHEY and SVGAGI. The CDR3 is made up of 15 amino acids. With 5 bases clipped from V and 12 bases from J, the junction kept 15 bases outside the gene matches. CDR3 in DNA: TGTGCCAGCAGTCCTCCGGGACTAGTTTTTCCCGGGCAGTTCTTC. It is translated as CASSPPGLVFPGQFF.

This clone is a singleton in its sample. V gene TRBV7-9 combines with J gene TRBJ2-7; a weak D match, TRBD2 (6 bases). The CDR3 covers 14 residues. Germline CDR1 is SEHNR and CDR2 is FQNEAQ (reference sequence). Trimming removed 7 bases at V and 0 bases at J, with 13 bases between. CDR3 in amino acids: CASNNAGSSYEQYF. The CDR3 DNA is TGTGCCAGCAACAACGCGGGAAGCTCCTACGAGCAGTACTTC.